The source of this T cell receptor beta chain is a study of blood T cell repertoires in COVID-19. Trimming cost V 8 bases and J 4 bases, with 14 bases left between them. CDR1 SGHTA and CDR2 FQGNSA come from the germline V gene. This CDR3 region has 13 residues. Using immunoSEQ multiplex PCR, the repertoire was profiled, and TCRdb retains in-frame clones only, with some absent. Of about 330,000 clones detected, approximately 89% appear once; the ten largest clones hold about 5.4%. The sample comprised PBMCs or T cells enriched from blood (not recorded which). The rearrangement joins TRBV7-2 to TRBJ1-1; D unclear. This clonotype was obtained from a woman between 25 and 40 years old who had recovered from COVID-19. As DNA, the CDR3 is TGTGCCAGCCTGCTTCTATATGGCACTGAAGCTTTCTTT. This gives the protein CASLLLYGTEAFF.